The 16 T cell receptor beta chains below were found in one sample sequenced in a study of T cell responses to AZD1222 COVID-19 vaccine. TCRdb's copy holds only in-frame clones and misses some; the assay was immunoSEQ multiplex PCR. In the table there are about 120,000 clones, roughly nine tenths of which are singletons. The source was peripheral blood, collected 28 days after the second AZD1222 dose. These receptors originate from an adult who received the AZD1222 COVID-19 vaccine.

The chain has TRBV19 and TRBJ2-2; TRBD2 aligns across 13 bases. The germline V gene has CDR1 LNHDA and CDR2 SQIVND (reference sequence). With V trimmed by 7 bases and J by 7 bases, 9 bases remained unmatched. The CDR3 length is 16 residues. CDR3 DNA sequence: TGTGCCAGTAACCAAGGACTAGCGGGAGTTAGCGGGGAGCTGTTTTTT. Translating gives CASNQGLAGVSGELFF.

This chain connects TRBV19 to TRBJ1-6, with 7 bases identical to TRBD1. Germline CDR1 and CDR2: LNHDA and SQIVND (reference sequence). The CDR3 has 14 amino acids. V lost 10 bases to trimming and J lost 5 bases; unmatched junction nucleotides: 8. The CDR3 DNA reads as TGTGCCACTAATACCGGGACAGATAATTCACCCCTCCACTTT. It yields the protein CATNTGTDNSPLHF.

CDR3 region: CASSPFRESNTEAFF. As DNA, the CDR3 is TGTGCCAGCTCACCCTTCCGGGAATCGAACACTGAAGCTTTCTTT. V is TRBV18 and J is TRBJ1-1; D unresolved. Germline-derived CDR1 and CDR2 are KGHSH and LQKENI. The V end lost 3 bases, the J end lost 1 base, and 12 bases lay between the germline ends. This CDR3 comprises 15 residues.

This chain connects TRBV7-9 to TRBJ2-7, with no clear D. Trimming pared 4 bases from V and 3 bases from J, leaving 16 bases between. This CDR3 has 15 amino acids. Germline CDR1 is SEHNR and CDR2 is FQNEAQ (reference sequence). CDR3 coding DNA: TGTGCCAGCAGCTCGTCCTACGGAGCTAACTACGAGCAGTACTTC. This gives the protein CASSSSYGANYEQYF.

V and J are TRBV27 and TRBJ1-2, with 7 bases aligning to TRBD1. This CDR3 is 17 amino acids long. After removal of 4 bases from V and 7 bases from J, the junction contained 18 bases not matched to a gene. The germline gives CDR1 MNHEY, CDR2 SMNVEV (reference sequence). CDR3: CASSSMGGFGTDIGYTF. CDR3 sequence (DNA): TGTGCCAGCAGTTCTATGGGGGGATTTGGGACAGATATTGGCTACACCTTC.

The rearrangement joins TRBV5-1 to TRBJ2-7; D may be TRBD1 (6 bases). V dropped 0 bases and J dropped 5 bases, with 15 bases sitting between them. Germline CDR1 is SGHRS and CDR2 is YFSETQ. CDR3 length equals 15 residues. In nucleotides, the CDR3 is TGCGCCAGCAGCTTGGAGGGATTGGCAGGGGACGAGCAGTACTTC. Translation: CASSLEGLAGDEQYF.

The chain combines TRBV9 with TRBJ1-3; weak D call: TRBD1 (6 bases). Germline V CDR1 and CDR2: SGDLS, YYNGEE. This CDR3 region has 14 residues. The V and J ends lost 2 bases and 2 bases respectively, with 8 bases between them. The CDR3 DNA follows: TGTGCCAGCAGCGTTGGGGGGCCTGGAAACACCATATATTTT. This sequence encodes CASSVGGPGNTIYF. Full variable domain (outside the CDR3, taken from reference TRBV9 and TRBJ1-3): DSGVTQTPKHLITATGQRVTLRCSPRSGDLSVYWYQQSLDQGLQFLIQYYNGEERAKGNILERFSAQQFPDLHSELNLSSLELGDSALYFCASSVGGPGNTIYFGEGSWLTVV.

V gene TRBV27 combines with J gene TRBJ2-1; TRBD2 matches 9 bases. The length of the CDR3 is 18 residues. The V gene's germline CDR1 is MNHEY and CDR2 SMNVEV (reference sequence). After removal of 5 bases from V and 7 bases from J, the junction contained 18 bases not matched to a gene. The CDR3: CASSRKREVGWGSNEQFF. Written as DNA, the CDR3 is TGTGCCAGCAGTCGGAAGCGGGAGGTCGGATGGGGATCGAATGAGCAGTTCTTC.

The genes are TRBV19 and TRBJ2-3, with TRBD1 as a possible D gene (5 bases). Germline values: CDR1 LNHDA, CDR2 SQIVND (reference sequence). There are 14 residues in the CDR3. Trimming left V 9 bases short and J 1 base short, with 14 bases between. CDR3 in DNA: TGTGCCAGGGGGCCAGAAGGAGGCACAGATACGCAGTATTTT. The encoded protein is CARGPEGGTDTQYF.

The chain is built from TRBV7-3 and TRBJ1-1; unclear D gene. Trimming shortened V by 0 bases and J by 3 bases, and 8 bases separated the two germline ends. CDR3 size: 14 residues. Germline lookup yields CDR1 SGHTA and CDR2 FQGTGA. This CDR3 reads CASSLTGPDTEAFF. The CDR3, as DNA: TGTGCCAGCAGCTTAACAGGACCGGACACTGAAGCTTTCTTT.

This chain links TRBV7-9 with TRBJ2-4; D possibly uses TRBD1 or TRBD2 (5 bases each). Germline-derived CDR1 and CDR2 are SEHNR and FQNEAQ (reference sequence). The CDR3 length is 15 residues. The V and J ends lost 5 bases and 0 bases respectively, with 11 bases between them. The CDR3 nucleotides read TGTGCCAGCAGCCCCGGGACGCCAGCCAAAAACATTCAGTACTTC. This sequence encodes CASSPGTPAKNIQYF.

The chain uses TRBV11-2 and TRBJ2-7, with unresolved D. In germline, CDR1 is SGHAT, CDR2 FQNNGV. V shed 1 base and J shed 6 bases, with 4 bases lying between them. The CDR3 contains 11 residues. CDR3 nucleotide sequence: TGTGCCAGCAGCTTAGCGTTCGAGCAGTACTTC. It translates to CASSLAFEQYF.

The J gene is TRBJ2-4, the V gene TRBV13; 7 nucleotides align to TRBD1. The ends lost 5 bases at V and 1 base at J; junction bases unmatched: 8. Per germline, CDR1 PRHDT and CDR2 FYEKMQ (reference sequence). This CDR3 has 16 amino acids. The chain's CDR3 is CASSAKTGNAKNIQYF. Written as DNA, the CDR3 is TGTGCCAGCAGCGCAAAGACAGGGAACGCCAAAAACATTCAGTACTTC.

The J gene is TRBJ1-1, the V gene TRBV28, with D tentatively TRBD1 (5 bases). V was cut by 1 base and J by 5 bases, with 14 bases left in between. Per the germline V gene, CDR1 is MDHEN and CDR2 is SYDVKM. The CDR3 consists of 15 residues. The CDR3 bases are TGTGCCAGCAGTTTATTGGCAGGGAGAGAGACTGAAGCTTTCTTT. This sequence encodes CASSLLAGRETEAFF.

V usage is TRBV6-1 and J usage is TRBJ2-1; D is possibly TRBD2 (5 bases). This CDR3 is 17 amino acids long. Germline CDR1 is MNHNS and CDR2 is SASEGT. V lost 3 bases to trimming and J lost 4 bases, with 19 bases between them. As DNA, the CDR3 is TGTGCCAGCAGTGAGGGTGTGGGGAGCGGTCTATACAATGAGCAGTTCTTC. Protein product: CASSEGVGSGLYNEQFF.

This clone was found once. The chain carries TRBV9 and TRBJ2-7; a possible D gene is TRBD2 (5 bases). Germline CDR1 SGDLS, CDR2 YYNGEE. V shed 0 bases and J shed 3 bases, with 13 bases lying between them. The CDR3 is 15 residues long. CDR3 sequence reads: CASSVGGSGDYEQYF. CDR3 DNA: TGTGCCAGCAGCGTAGGAGGGTCTGGGGACTACGAGCAGTACTTC.